The 26 T cell receptor beta chains below all came from one sample that was sequenced in a study of T-cell memory formation after mild COVID-19. TCRdb independently ran MiXCR on the 5' RACE reads; one entry per CDR3 protein. The sample yields 85,000 to 130,000 distinct CDR3 sequences, roughly 11% seen once. Specimen: PBMCs or a T cell subset sorted from them (not recorded which). The source of these receptors is a man aged 18 to 29 who had mild COVID-19 (a few samples of this study predate the infection). Cell type and time point are not known.

This clonotype was counted many times. This chain uses TRBV7-9 with TRBJ2-5, with D possibly matching TRBD2 (6 bases). In germline, CDR1 is SEHNR, CDR2 FQNEAQ (reference sequence). Deletions cut 4 bases from V and 5 bases from J, with 11 bases between. This CDR3 has 13 amino acids. For the CDR3, the DNA is TGTGCCAGCAGCTCGGGACTGCGGGAGACCCAGTACTTC. Translation gives CASSSGLRETQYF.

This clonotype showed up just a few times. The V and J genes are TRBV7-2 and TRBJ2-7; 7 nucleotides line up with TRBD2. Germline CDR1 SGHTA, CDR2 FQGNSA. The CDR3 has 15 amino acids. V was clipped by 5 bases and J by 4 bases; unmatched bases: 11. CDR3 loop: CASSPRRGVRYEQYV. CDR3 in DNA: TGTGCCAGCAGCCCTCGCCGGGGGGTGAGGTACGAGCAGTACGTC.

This clonotype was seen a handful of times. A read error may produce the germline difference seen at one junction end. The chain has TRBV5-1 and TRBJ2-2; maybe TRBD1 (6 bases). The CDR3 covers 16 residues. Germline V gene sequence: CDR1 SGHRS, CDR2 YFSETQ. The CDR3 DNA sequence: TGCGCCAGCAGCTTCGGAAAAGGGGGAGACACCGGGGAGCTGTTTTTC. Protein product: CASSFGKGGDTGELFF.

The J gene is TRBJ1-5, the V gene TRBV6-5; D is uncertain. The CDR3 sequence is 13 residues long. Trimming removed 0 bases from V and 6 bases from J, with 6 bases in between. The germline V gene encodes CDR1 MNHEY and CDR2 SVGAGI. The CDR3 bases are TGTGCCAGCAGTTACTCGAAGGGTCAGCCCCAGCATTTT. It yields the protein CASSYSKGQPQHF.

V gene TRBV10-3 combines with J gene TRBJ2-7; D is perhaps TRBD1 (5 bases). The CDR3 extends over 13 amino acids. The germline CDR1 and CDR2 sequences are ENHRY and SYGVKD. V lost 9 bases, J lost 0 bases, and 12 bases lay in between. CDR3 DNA: TGTGCCATACAGGACGGTAGCTCCTACGAGCAGTACGTC. Protein sequence: CAIQDGSSYEQYV.

The chain recombines TRBV4-1 with TRBJ1-4; the match to TRBD1 covers 9 bases. V gave up 1 base and J gave up 5 bases; unmatched junction bases: 8. CDR1 is MGHRA, CDR2 YSYEKL, per germline. The CDR3 runs 17 residues. CDR3 DNA: TGCGCCAGCAGCCAAGGGACAGGGGCCGTCAGGAATGAAAAACTGTTTTTT. It translates to CASSQGTGAVRNEKLFF.

The chain joins TRBV6-4 to TRBJ2-1; D may be TRBD1 (5 bases). The germline V and J ends were trimmed by 5 bases and 0 bases, with 14 bases remaining between them. CDR3 length equals 16 residues. Germline assignment: CDR1 MRHNA and CDR2 SNTAGT. CDR3 loop: CASSRRGPSSYNEQFF. The CDR3 DNA reads TGTGCCAGCAGTCGAAGGGGCCCGAGCTCCTACAATGAGCAGTTCTTC.

This clonotype has just a few counts. The DNA for the CDR3 is TGTGCCAGCAGACCTGACAGAAACACCGGGGAGCTGTTTTTT. Translation: CASRPDRNTGELFF. The chain joins TRBV7-8 to TRBJ2-2; tentative D call: TRBD1 (5 bases). Between the trimmed V and J ends, which lost 6 bases and 2 bases, there was a span of 10 bases. The CDR3 has 14 residues. Germline V gene data show CDR1 as SGHVS and CDR2 as FQNEAQ.

The gene calls are TRBV7-9 and TRBJ2-3; tentatively, D is TRBD1 or TRBD2 (5 bases each). Germline V CDR1 and CDR2: SEHNR, FQNEAQ (reference sequence). Trimming cost V 4 bases and J 2 bases, with 16 bases left between them. The CDR3 consists of 16 residues. CDR3 DNA: TGTGCCAGCAGCTCGGGACCGCTTTTAACCACAGATACGCAGTATTTT. Translating gives CASSSGPLLTTDTQYF.

This clonotype was detected only a few times. The chain uses TRBV5-6 and TRBJ2-7; a possible D gene is TRBD1 (5 bases). Trimming took 4 bases from V and 3 from J, leaving 14 bases between them. The CDR3 has 14 residues. Germline CDR1 SGHDT, CDR2 YYEEEE. The CDR3 is CASSRPRVDYEQYV. In DNA, the CDR3 is TGTGCCAGCAGCCGGCCCAGGGTAGACTACGAGCAGTACGTC.

This clonotype has ten or more counts. This chain uses TRBV7-9 with TRBJ2-1; 7 bases are a match to TRBD1. Trimming took 5 bases from V and 5 from J; bases not matched to a gene: 6. Germline lookup yields CDR1 SEHNR and CDR2 FQNEAQ (reference sequence). This CDR3 contains 14 residues. The CDR3 here is CASSTRQGNNEQFF. CDR3 sequence (DNA): TGTGCCAGCAGCACTAGACAGGGCAACAATGAGCAGTTCTTC.

This clonotype was recorded many times. The chain couples TRBV4-3 to TRBJ1-2, with D possibly being TRBD1 (5 bases). The CDR3 is 15 residues long. The V end was cut by 3 bases, the J end by 2 bases, with 13 bases between. CDR1 and CDR2 from the germline V gene are LGHNA and YSLEER. CDR3 in DNA: TGCGCCAGCAGCCACACCCCAGGGAGCAACTATGGCTACACCTTC. Amino acids: CASSHTPGSNYGYTF.

The chain is built from TRBV29-1 and TRBJ2-3; 7 bases are shared with TRBD1. The CDR3 has 13 residues. The germline V gene has CDR1 SQVTM and CDR2 ANQGSEA. J lost 2 bases, V lost 6 bases, and 5 bases had no gene match. The CDR3 loop is CSVGQVYTDTQYF. The CDR3 nucleotides read TGCAGCGTAGGACAGGTCTACACAGATACGCAGTATTTT.

This clonotype has ten or more counts. The chain carries TRBV29-1 and TRBJ2-1; D is tentatively TRBD1 or TRBD2 (5 bases each). There are 12 residues in the CDR3. The germline V gene has CDR1 SQVTM and CDR2 ANQGSEA. Trimming pared 6 bases from V and 5 bases from J, leaving 11 bases between. The CDR3 region is CSVRGPDNEQFF. DNA for the CDR3: TGCAGCGTAAGGGGACCAGACAATGAGCAGTTCTTC.

Notes on this clonotype: Germline is not matched at one junction end, which may reflect a read error. The chain uses TRBV20-1 and TRBJ1-5, with TRBD1 matching 7 bases. This CDR3 is 14 amino acids long. Germline V lookup: CDR1 DFQATT, CDR2 SNEGSKA (reference sequence). The CDR3 sequence is CSARDRASYQPQHF. CDR3 nucleotides: TGCAGTGCCAGAGACAGGGCCTCATATCAGCCCCAGCATTTT.

This clonotype was detected ten times or more. The rearrangement joins TRBV12-3 or TRBV12-4 to TRBJ2-7; D remains ambiguous. The CDR3 extends over 14 amino acids. Trimming took off 2 bases at V and 3 bases at J, with 11 bases between the two ends. CDR3 bases: TGTGCCAGCAGTTTATCGAGGTCAGTCTACGAGCAGTACTTC. Protein sequence: CASSLSRSVYEQYF.

This chain links TRBV2 with TRBJ2-5; D remains unclear. With 8 bases removed from V and 1 base from J, the gap between germline ends came to 20 bases. This CDR3 region has 16 residues. CDR1 is SNHLY and CDR2 is FYNNEI in the germline V gene. Here the CDR3 reads CASRKTVGNLQETQYF. The CDR3 DNA reads TGTGCCAGCCGAAAGACTGTTGGGAATCTCCAAGAGACCCAGTACTTC.

The rearrangement links TRBV11-3 to TRBJ2-3, with TRBD1 matching over 7 bases. This CDR3 is 14 amino acids long. V trimming: 3 bases; J trimming: 5 bases; junction bases outside the gene matches: 5. Per germline, CDR1 SGHNT and CDR2 YENEEA. This CDR3 is CASSLRGLVDTQYF. The CDR3 DNA sequence: TGTGCCAGCAGCTTGAGGGGGCTGGTAGATACGCAGTATTTT.

The V gene is TRBV4-3, the J gene TRBJ2-7; TRBD1 or TRBD2 may be the D gene (5 bases each). The CDR3 length is 13 residues. V lost 5 bases, J lost 4 bases, and 12 bases lay in between. The germline CDR1 and CDR2 sequences are LGHNA and YSLEER. This CDR3 reads CASSSGKGYEQYF. CDR3 nucleotides: TGCGCCAGCAGCTCGGGGAAGGGGTACGAGCAGTACTTC.

In its sample, this clonotype was seen a few times. The chain combines TRBV28 with TRBJ2-3; 9 bases match TRBD1. Germline assignment: CDR1 MDHEN and CDR2 SYDVKM. V lost 6 bases to trimming and J lost 0 bases; unmatched junction nucleotides: 10. The CDR3 totals 17 residues. DNA of the CDR3: TGTGCCAGCAGGATCCGACAGGGGGGTGTGAGCACAGATACGCAGTATTTT. The encoded protein is CASRIRQGGVSTDTQYF.

This clonotype was detected only a few times. The chain carries TRBV6-2 or TRBV6-3 and TRBJ2-2; D ambiguous. The V gene lost 7 bases and the J gene lost 6 bases, with 9 bases spanning the gap. From germline, CDR1 is MNHEY and CDR2 SVGEGT. This CDR3 is 12 amino acids long. The CDR3 DNA follows: TGTGCCAGCACTACCTTGCCCGGGGAGCTGTTTTTT. Translated: CASTTLPGELFF.

The rearrangement uses TRBV4-2 and TRBJ2-5, with D possibly being TRBD1 (6 bases). This CDR3 spans 16 amino acids. Germline lookup yields CDR1 LGHNA and CDR2 YNFKEQ. Trimming stripped 3 bases from V and 7 bases from J, with 21 bases between. The CDR3 sequence is CASSQKITGQGGTQYF. CDR3 sequence (DNA): TGTGCCAGCAGCCAGAAGATTACAGGCCAAGGGGGGACCCAGTACTTC.

This clonotype has just a few counts. This sequence joins TRBV12-3 or TRBV12-4 and TRBJ2-7; TRBD1 matches 8 bases. The CDR3 loop spans 14 amino acids. J was trimmed by 3 bases and V by 6 bases; bases with no gene match: 7. CDR3 DNA: TGTGCCAGCAGCGATTCCAGGGGGCGCTACGAGCAGTACTTC. This translates into CASSDSRGRYEQYF.

This clonotype was picked up a small number of times. The chain uses TRBV6-2 or TRBV6-3 and TRBJ2-1, with 7 bases lining up with TRBD1. The germline V gene has CDR1 MNHEY and CDR2 SVGEGT. This CDR3 region has 15 residues. V dropped 4 bases and J dropped 5; count of bases not matched to a gene: 8. CDR3: CASSFRQGIDNEQFF. Here the CDR3 DNA reads TGTGCCAGCAGTTTCCGACAGGGTATAGACAATGAGCAGTTCTTC.

The V and J genes are TRBV4-3 and TRBJ2-7; 10 positions agree with TRBD2. Germline V gives CDR1 LGHNA, CDR2 YSLEER. The CDR3 runs to 16 residues. The ends lost 0 bases at V and 0 bases at J; junction bases unmatched: 2. The CDR3 here is CASSQDTSGVSYEQYF. The CDR3, as DNA: TGCGCCAGCAGCCAAGATACTAGCGGGGTCTCCTACGAGCAGTACTTC.

This rearrangement joins TRBV12-3 or TRBV12-4 to TRBJ2-1; 8 bases fit TRBD1. The CDR3 is 15 amino acids. After removal of 6 bases from V and 11 bases from J, the junction contained 15 bases not matched to a gene. The CDR3 is CASRGEAGGPPQQFF. The CDR3 nucleotides are TGTGCCAGCAGGGGAGAGGCAGGGGGCCCTCCACAGCAGTTCTTC.